Below, 18 T cell receptor beta chains from the same sample are listed, as sequenced in a study of technical replicates of blood from a handful of donors. Method: immunoSEQ multiplex PCR; TCRdb's copy keeps in-frame clones and lacks some. The profile shows tens of thousands of clones, around 86% of them singletons. Sequencing was done on a sample of PBMCs. Receptors originate from a human donor in good health. Some clones in this sample may be carry-over from other donors' samples.

As to this clone: Other DNA sequences within the sample encode an identical CDR3. This rearrangement joins TRBV5-1 to TRBJ2-1, with 7 bases aligning to TRBD2. Germline values: CDR1 SGHRS, CDR2 YFSETQ. The CDR3 has 14 residues. V dropped 4 bases and J dropped 2; count of bases not matched to a gene: 3. The CDR3 coding sequence is TGCGCCAGCAGCCCCAGCGGGGCCTACAATGAGCAGTTCTTC. It specifies CASSPSGAYNEQFF.

This chain joins TRBV6-4 and TRBJ1-2; D possibly corresponds to TRBD1 (6 bases). Germline CDR1 reads MRHNA; CDR2 reads SNTAGT. The CDR3 is 13 amino acids. V lost 5 bases to trimming and J lost 4 bases, with 11 bases between them. The CDR3 DNA is TGTGCCAGCAGTCAGGGGCAAGGCTATGGCTACACCTTC. This sequence encodes CASSQGQGYGYTF.

The V gene is TRBV6-1, the J gene TRBJ2-1; 9 bases line up with TRBD2. The CDR3 sequence is 15 residues long. Germline CDR1 MNHNS, CDR2 SASEGT. The V and J ends lost 6 bases and 6 bases, in that order; junction bases with no gene match: 9. The CDR3 DNA reads as TGTGCCAGCAGCCCGACCGGGACTAGCCGCAATGAGCAGTTCTTC. It is translated as CASSPTGTSRNEQFF.

V is TRBV7-2 and J is TRBJ2-7, with D tentatively TRBD2 (5 bases). CDR1 is SGHTA, CDR2 FQGNSA, per germline. The CDR3 length is 15 residues. V lost 1 base, J lost 0 bases, and 10 bases lay in between. CDR3 nucleotide sequence: TGTGCCAGCAGCTTAGTCACACTAGTCTCCTACGAGCAGTACTTC. It yields the protein CASSLVTLVSYEQYF.

V gene TRBV11-2 combines with J gene TRBJ1-2; D call uncertain. The germline gives CDR1 SGHAT, CDR2 FQNNGV. Trimming stripped 5 bases from V and 4 bases from J, with 5 bases between. CDR3 length: 11 residues. The chain's CDR3 is CASSPRYGYTF. The CDR3 DNA reads as TGTGCCAGCAGCCCCCGCTATGGCTACACCTTC.

This clone was counted once. The chain is built from TRBV5-6 and TRBJ2-5, with 13 bases matching TRBD2. The CDR3 totals 16 residues. Trimming took 7 bases from V and 5 from J; bases not matched to a gene: 11. The germline gives CDR1 SGHDT, CDR2 YYEEEE. The CDR3 nucleotides are TGTGCCAGCGGCCTACTAGCGGGAGGGCCTTGGGAGACCCAGTACTTC. Translation gives CASGLLAGGPWETQYF.

This clone occurred a few times. The rearrangement uses TRBV6-1 and TRBJ2-2; 7 bases are a match to TRBD2. J lost 5 bases, V lost 1 base, and 4 bases had no gene match. CDR3 length: 15 residues. CDR1 and CDR2 (germline): MNHNS, SASEGT. Written as DNA, the CDR3 is TGTGCCAGCAGTGAAGGGGGGGGAGAAACCGGGGAGCTGTTTTTT. Protein: CASSEGGGETGELFF.

The rearrangement joins TRBV9 to TRBJ1-1, with no clear D. CDR1 SGDLS and CDR2 YYNGEE come from the germline V gene. V was clipped by 3 bases and J by 5 bases, with 17 bases between them. The CDR3 contains 15 residues. CDR3 sequence: CASSGQLVGRTEAFF. CDR3 DNA: TGTGCCAGCAGCGGACAACTTGTTGGGCGTACTGAAGCTTTCTTT. Drawing the rest from reference TRBV9 and TRBJ1-1, the complete variable domain is DSGVTQTPKHLITATGQRVTLRCSPRSGDLSVYWYQQSLDQGLQFLIQYYNGEERAKGNILERFSAQQFPDLHSELNLSSLELGDSALYFCASSGQLVGRTEAFFGQGTRLTVV.

A single count supports this clone. The chain employs TRBV5-6 and TRBJ1-5; D perhaps matches TRBD1 (5 bases). CDR1 and CDR2 from the germline V gene are SGHDT and YYEEEE. The CDR3 has 13 amino acids. The V end lost 3 bases, the J end lost 5 bases, and 9 bases lay between the germline ends. CDR3 protein: CASSWRGDQPQHF. CDR3 nucleotides: TGTGCCAGCAGCTGGAGGGGTGATCAGCCCCAGCATTTT.

J is TRBJ2-7 and V is TRBV5-4, with D possibly TRBD1 on 6 matching bases. Germline V CDR1 and CDR2: SGHNT, YYREEE (reference sequence). CDR3 size: 13 residues. Trimming left V 5 bases short and J 5 bases short, with 14 bases between. CDR3 coding DNA: TGTGCCAGCAGGTCCCGGGACAAAAACGAGCAGTACTTC. Its protein product is CASRSRDKNEQYF.

This clone is a singleton in its sample. The rearrangement links TRBV4-2 to TRBJ2-1; 12 positions match TRBD2. Germline V lookup: CDR1 LGHNA, CDR2 YNFKEQ. The CDR3 totals 18 residues. V lost 2 bases to trimming and J lost 4 bases; unmatched junction nucleotides: 9. The CDR3: CASSQKALAGGIYNEQFF. CDR3 DNA sequence: TGTGCCAGCAGCCAAAAGGCACTAGCGGGGGGAATTTACAATGAGCAGTTCTTC.

The gene calls are TRBV19 and TRBJ1-1; no clear D. Trimming cost V 6 bases and J 1 base, with 6 bases left between them. The CDR3 sequence is 12 residues long. Germline V lookup: CDR1 LNHDA, CDR2 SQIVND (reference sequence). CDR3 nucleotide sequence: TGTGCCAGTAGCCCCCGGAACACTGAAGCTTTCTTT. This gives the protein CASSPRNTEAFF.

The chain uses TRBV19 and TRBJ1-3, with 7 bases matching TRBD1. Germline trimming cut 7 bases from V and 0 bases from J; bases unmatched to any gene: 12. The CDR3 is 17 residues long. Germline CDR1 is LNHDA and CDR2 is SQIVND (reference sequence). The CDR3 region has the DNA TGTGCCAGTACCCTGAGAGACAGGGAAACCTCTGGAAACACCATATATTTT. It encodes CASTLRDRETSGNTIYF.

J is TRBJ2-7 and V is TRBV27; 16 bases align to TRBD2. After removal of 8 bases from V and 3 bases from J, the junction contained 7 bases not matched to a gene. Germline CDR1 reads MNHEY; CDR2 reads SMNVEV (reference sequence). There are 16 residues in the CDR3. The CDR3 DNA reads TGTGCCAGCGGGGGACTAGCGGGAGGGCCGTACTACGAGCAGTACTTC. Protein sequence: CASGGLAGGPYYEQYF.

This clone appeared a single time. The chain joins TRBV9 to TRBJ2-2, with D perhaps TRBD1 (6 bases). CDR3 length: 15 residues. Germline values: CDR1 SGDLS, CDR2 YYNGEE. V lost 5 bases to trimming and J lost 1 base, with 12 bases between them. The DNA of the CDR3 is TGTGCCAGCAGAGCCCCGGGACAGAACACCGGGGAGCTGTTTTTT. Residues: CASRAPGQNTGELFF.

V and J are TRBV18 and TRBJ1-1; D gene ambiguous. CDR1 and CDR2 (germline): KGHSH, LQKENI. CDR3 length equals 13 residues. The V and J ends lost 4 bases and 1 base respectively, with 7 bases between them. CDR3 DNA: TGTGCCAGCTCACGGGGAGAGAACACTGAAGCTTTCTTT. Protein sequence: CASSRGENTEAFF.

The V call is TRBV7-3, the J call TRBJ2-7; D might be TRBD1 (5 bases). CDR1 and CDR2 (germline): SGHTA, FQGTGA. V lost 5 bases, J lost 4 bases, and 12 bases lay in between. The CDR3 loop spans 13 amino acids. The chain's CDR3 is CASSPRPGYEQYF. Written as DNA, the CDR3 is TGTGCCAGCAGCCCAAGACCAGGGTACGAGCAGTACTTC.

The chain uses TRBV11-2 and TRBJ2-1; 10 nucleotides match TRBD2. The V gene's germline CDR1 is SGHAT and CDR2 FQNNGV. V shed 2 bases, J shed 8 bases, and the junction held 6 bases outside the gene matches. This CDR3 is built from 15 residues. CDR3 residues: CASSLNVGLAYEQFF. DNA of the CDR3: TGTGCCAGCAGCTTAAATGTGGGACTAGCGTATGAGCAGTTCTTC.